Listed below are T cell receptor beta chains from one sample, sequenced in a study of spatial heterogeneity in lung cancer. TCRdb processed the 5' RACE reads anew with MiXCR; each CDR3 protein has one entry. The sample has roughly 11,000 distinct CDR3 sequences, less than 5% seen once. The sample here was normal lung tissue next to the tumor, taken at surgery. The receptors stem from a male donor with early-stage non-small cell lung cancer. Both conserved end residues are part of each CDR3. Fields, in order: V gene, J gene, CDR3 protein.

TRBV5-6,TRBJ1-1,CASSFDGRNTEAFF
TRBV7-9,TRBJ2-7,CASSFGTGAHEQYF
TRBV10-3,TRBJ1-6,CAIRGGTGESPLHF
TRBV15,TRBJ1-5,CATSRVRGQPQHF
TRBV27,TRBJ2-7,CASSLNPRGLYEQYF
TRBV20-1,TRBJ2-7,CSALSSGGPNEQYF
TRBV4-3,TRBJ1-1,CASSQERGFRITEAFF
TRBV29-1,TRBJ2-1,CSVEVHPTSNEQFF
TRBV6-2/TRBV6-3,TRBJ2-5,CASSFSTGTSGQETQYF
TRBV30,TRBJ2-7,CAWRYRVEDEQYF
TRBV12-3/TRBV12-4,TRBJ2-1,CASSFGPYNEQFF
TRBV5-1,TRBJ2-1,CASRTNYNEQFF
TRBV7-8,TRBJ2-5,CASSPDRDRWETQYF
TRBV21-1,TRBJ1-6,CASSKRAPRF
TRBV28,TRBJ2-3,CASSSWTSGRKDTQYF
TRBV28,TRBJ2-7,CASSLGDGWSEQYF
TRBV6-2/TRBV6-3,TRBJ1-1,CASSRDSTMNTEAFF
TRBV6-6,TRBJ1-1,CASRPPGGSNTEAFF
TRBV7-2,TRBJ2-7,CASSYKTPGPPNPYEQYF
TRBV7-2,TRBJ1-1,CASSFLGGTEAFF
TRBV7-7,TRBJ2-1,CASSPQTLASNGEQFF
TRBV29-1,TRBJ2-7,CSVGEMQVQYF
TRBV27,TRBJ1-6,CASGSSYNSPLHF
TRBV7-9,TRBJ1-6,CASSPQNSPLHF
TRBV27,TRBJ2-2,CASTWSGRLNTGELFF
TRBV12-3/TRBV12-4,TRBJ1-5,CASTPEATGNQPQHF
TRBV7-3,TRBJ2-1,CASSPLYGNPSSYNEQFF
TRBV18,TRBJ1-2,CASSPPDRPNTYGYTF
TRBV7-2,TRBJ2-1,CASSLDSPLEQFF
TRBV20-1,TRBJ1-3,CSATEGNGNTIYF
TRBV21-1,TRBJ2-5,CASSIGTAQETQYF
TRBV10-3,TRBJ2-5,CAISEPGQTETQYF
TRBV20-1,TRBJ2-5,CSAPPSGTQETQYF
TRBV6-1,TRBJ1-2,CASSEDRANLYGYTF
TRBV6-2/TRBV6-3,TRBJ1-1,CASSYGQPDTEAFF
TRBV29-1,TRBJ1-1,CSGILNTEAFF
TRBV7-8,TRBJ1-1,CASSLEARNTEAFF
TRBV29-1,TRBJ2-3,CSARDHSTDTQYF
TRBV20-1,TRBJ2-1,CSARDREHYNEQFF
TRBV28,TRBJ2-1,CASSLDVSSYNEQFF